The next 29 T cell receptor beta chains were all read from a single sample in a study of T cells in localized non-small cell lung cancer (dated by TCRdb to the early 2020s). The receptor library was made with the immunoSEQ multiplex PCR assay. TCRdb holds this immuneACCESS table with in-frame rearrangements only. Some clones are missing; in checked studies, unresolved V genes explain under half, and the rest has no known cause. The sample data list around 41,000 clones, and roughly 86% of these were observed just once. The top ten clonotypes cover approximately 6.4% of the sample. The source material was peripheral blood, sampled before any cancer treatment. These TCRs come from a woman aged 18-55 years with stage III lung adenocarcinoma.

V and J are TRBV18 and TRBJ1-1; maybe TRBD1 (5 bases). Per germline, CDR1 KGHSH and CDR2 LQKENI. The CDR3 runs to 13 residues. V was trimmed by 5 bases and J by 1 base, leaving 8 bases between them. The CDR3 sequence: CASSADRNTEAFF. The CDR3 DNA is TGTGCCAGCTCAGCTGACAGGAACACTGAAGCTTTCTTT.

In this sample, this clone turned up a few times. The V call is TRBV19, the J call TRBJ1-5; TRBD1 is a possible D gene (6 bases). CDR1 and CDR2 (germline): LNHDA, SQIVND (reference sequence). V shed 5 bases and J shed 0 bases, with 20 bases lying between them. This CDR3 has 18 amino acids. The chain's CDR3 is CASSPGQRLRYSNQPQHF. Here the CDR3 DNA reads TGTGCCAGTAGTCCCGGACAGCGCTTAAGATATAGCAATCAGCCCCAGCATTTT.

V is TRBV14 and J is TRBJ2-3; D unresolved. CDR1 is SGHDN, CDR2 FVKESK, per germline. The CDR3 is 15 residues long. V was cut by 2 bases and J by 0 bases, with 9 bases left in between. The CDR3 coding sequence is TGTGCCAGCAGCCAAAACGTCGGTAGCACAGATACGCAGTATTTT. It is translated as CASSQNVGSTDTQYF.

The gene calls are TRBV19 and TRBJ1-5, with TRBD1 as a possible D gene (6 bases). Trimming pared 5 bases from V and 6 bases from J, leaving 17 bases between. The CDR3 loop spans 15 amino acids. CDR1 is LNHDA and CDR2 is SQIVND in the germline V gene (reference sequence). CDR3 nucleotide sequence: TGTGCCAGTAGTCCCGGGGCAGGGGCGGGTCAGCCCCAGCATTTT. Its translation is CASSPGAGAGQPQHF.

The chain is built from TRBV7-3 and TRBJ1-3; D is unresolved. The CDR3 has 14 amino acids. V was pared by 8 bases and J by 1 base, with 12 bases between. CDR1 is SGHTA, CDR2 FQGTGA, per germline. The CDR3 spells CASSSKASGNTIYF. The CDR3 nucleotides read TGTGCCAGCTCATCAAAGGCGTCTGGAAACACCATATATTTT.

This clone was observed a single time. The V and J genes are TRBV21-1 and TRBJ1-1; the DNA was not compared with TRBD1, the D call given in the table. TRBV21-1 is marked as a pseudogene. The CDR3 consists of 15 residues. CDR3 amino acids: CASSKGFGTGLGAFF. As DNA, the CDR3 is TGTGCCAGCAGCAAAGGATTTGGGACAGGGTTAGGGGCTTTCTTT.

The chain employs TRBV11-2 and TRBJ2-7; TRBD1 aligns across 8 bases. Germline CDR1 SGHAT, CDR2 FQNNGV. The CDR3 sequence is 15 residues long. Trimming took 6 bases from V and 0 from J; bases not matched to a gene: 7. The CDR3 loop reads CASRARDRSSYEQYF. CDR3 nucleotide sequence: TGTGCCAGCAGAGCCCGGGACAGGAGCTCCTACGAGCAGTACTTC.

V is TRBV4-1 and J is TRBJ2-3; possible D gene TRBD2, 5 bases. Germline lookup yields CDR1 MGHRA and CDR2 YSYEKL. Trimming shortened V by 0 bases and J by 4 bases, and 8 bases separated the two germline ends. This CDR3 contains 14 residues. The CDR3 sequence is CASSQDPGADTQYF. CDR3 DNA: TGCGCCAGCAGCCAAGATCCCGGGGCAGATACGCAGTATTTT.

The chain recombines TRBV15 with TRBJ2-3, with no clear D. Germline V gene data show CDR1 as LNHNV and CDR2 as YYDKDF (reference sequence). The CDR3 is made up of 12 amino acids. The V and J ends lost 5 bases and 4 bases respectively, with 7 bases between them. The CDR3 nucleotides are TGTGCCACCAGCGTACAGCCAGATACGCAGTATTTT. It yields the protein CATSVQPDTQYF.

The chain employs TRBV5-4 and TRBJ1-1, with 7 positions matching TRBD1. The CDR3 is 14 amino acids. The junction had 3 bases not matched to a gene; V was cut back by 3 bases and J by 1 base. CDR1 and CDR2 (germline): SGHNT, YYREEE (reference sequence). CDR3 coding DNA: TGTGCCAGCAGCTACCGGGACAGGAACACTGAAGCTTTCTTT. It encodes CASSYRDRNTEAFF.

This sequence joins TRBV2 and TRBJ2-1; TRBD2 matches at 8 bases. Unmatched junction bases numbered 5, after V lost 7 bases and J lost 0 bases. CDR3 length: 15 residues. Germline lookup yields CDR1 SNHLY and CDR2 FYNNEI. CDR3 residues: CASTGTRFSYNEQFF. The CDR3 coding sequence is TGTGCCAGCACCGGGACTAGGTTCTCCTACAATGAGCAGTTCTTC.

The J gene is TRBJ2-7, the V gene TRBV21-1; the table gives TRBD2 as D, unverified against the DNA. TRBV21-1 is noted as a pseudogene. The CDR3 consists of 12 residues. The CDR3 here is CASSKGGVEQYF. DNA for the CDR3: TGTGCCAGCAGCAAAGGGGGAGTGGAGCAGTACTTC.

This clone was counted a few times. The chain has TRBV5-3 and TRBJ2-2; D is perhaps TRBD2 (6 bases). TRBV5-3 is designated an ORF whose function remains uncertain. CDR3 length: 16 residues. The germline V and J ends were trimmed by 1 base and 1 base, with 11 bases remaining between them. DNA for the CDR3: TGTGCCAGAAGCTTGTGGATCGGGAGGAACACCGGGGAGCTGTTTTTT. It specifies CARSLWIGRNTGELFF.

There are a few counts of this clone. The rearrangement links TRBV30 to TRBJ1-5; no definite D call. The CDR3 is 12 residues long. V lost 1 base, J lost 6 bases, and 7 bases lay in between. Germline V CDR1 and CDR2: GTSNPN, SVGIG (reference sequence). This CDR3 is CAWSDVGQPQHF. CDR3 coding DNA: TGTGCCTGGAGTGACGTCGGTCAGCCCCAGCATTTT.

This rearrangement joins TRBV19 to TRBJ1-4, with no clear D. V lost 1 base and J lost 6, with 9 bases in between. Germline V CDR1 and CDR2: LNHDA, SQIVND (reference sequence). The CDR3 loop spans 14 amino acids. The CDR3 region has the DNA TGTGCCAGTAGTATAGTTTTAGCCCATGAAAAACTGTTTTTT. Its translation: CASSIVLAHEKLFF.

The J gene is TRBJ2-3, the V gene TRBV11-3; no definite D call. Germline assignment: CDR1 SGHNT and CDR2 YENEEA. This CDR3 region has 15 residues. V lost 0 bases and J lost 0, with 7 bases in between. The CDR3 DNA is TGTGCCAGCAGCTTAGAGGGCGTTAGCACAGATACGCAGTATTTT. Its protein is CASSLEGVSTDTQYF.

V usage is TRBV5-4 and J usage is TRBJ2-3, with D tentatively TRBD2 (6 bases). Per germline, CDR1 SGHNT and CDR2 YYREEE (reference sequence). This CDR3 region has 16 residues. The germline V and J ends were trimmed by 6 bases and 1 base, with 18 bases remaining between them. The CDR3 bases are TGTGCCAGCACCCACGGAATGTGGGGGGGCACAGATACGCAGTATTTT. This gives the protein CASTHGMWGGTDTQYF.

This rearrangement joins TRBV4-2 to TRBJ1-2, with D possibly matching TRBD1 (6 bases). The CDR3 has 15 amino acids. V lost 0 bases, J lost 2 bases, and 10 bases lay in between. Germline V gene sequence: CDR1 LGHNA, CDR2 YNFKEQ. The CDR3 nucleotides read TGTGCCAGCAGCCAAGATAGGCAGGGGAACTATGGCTACACCTTC. Translation gives CASSQDRQGNYGYTF.

The rearrangement uses TRBV10-2 and TRBJ2-1, with 12 bases aligning to TRBD2. CDR3 size: 16 residues. Germline lookup yields CDR1 WSHSY and CDR2 SAAADI. V trimming: 3 bases; J trimming: 2 bases; junction bases outside the gene matches: 2. The CDR3 reads CASSDGTSGPYNEQFF. CDR3 DNA: TGCGCCAGCAGTGATGGGACTAGCGGGCCCTACAATGAGCAGTTCTTC.

The CDR3 region has the DNA TGCGCCAGCGGGGCCGGCACAGATACGCAGTATTTT. Translating it yields CASGAGTDTQYF. The V and J genes are TRBV5-1 and TRBJ2-3; tentative D call: TRBD1 (5 bases). The CDR3 runs to 12 residues. The V end lost 7 bases, the J end lost 1 base, and 7 bases lay between the germline ends. CDR1 is SGHRS, CDR2 YFSETQ, per germline.

This clone was seen more than once but under ten times. This chain uses TRBV27 with TRBJ1-2; 11 bases line up with TRBD1. The CDR3 runs 13 residues. V shed 3 bases and J 8 bases; nucleotides not matched to a gene: 2. Germline lookup yields CDR1 MNHEY and CDR2 SMNVEV (reference sequence). In DNA, the CDR3 is TGTGCCAGCAGTTTCGGGACAGGGGGAGGCTACACCTTC. It is translated as CASSFGTGGGYTF.

Here the CDR3 DNA reads TGTGCCAGCATTGTAGGACAGGCGGTCACCGGGGAGCTGTTTTTT. Protein product: CASIVGQAVTGELFF. The rearrangement uses TRBV6-1 and TRBJ2-2; TRBD1 aligns across 7 bases. Germline V gene data show CDR1 as MNHNS and CDR2 as SASEGT. V dropped 7 bases and J dropped 4; count of bases not matched to a gene: 9. The CDR3 is 15 residues long.

The rearrangement joins TRBV5-4 to TRBJ2-3; TRBD2 agrees at 15 bases. With V trimmed by 4 bases and J by 4 bases, 4 bases remained unmatched. CDR3 length equals 16 residues. Germline values: CDR1 SGHNT, CDR2 YYREEE (reference sequence). The CDR3: CASSAWTSGGADTQYF. The CDR3 DNA is TGTGCCAGCAGCGCGTGGACTAGCGGGGGGGCAGATACGCAGTATTTT.

V usage is TRBV11-2 and J usage is TRBJ1-2; D might be TRBD1 (6 bases). From germline, CDR1 is SGHAT and CDR2 FQNNGV. The length of the CDR3 is 14 residues. V was cut by 5 bases and J by 4 bases, with 14 bases left in between. DNA of the CDR3: TGTGCCAGCAGCCGCTTCACAGGGACCTATGGCTACACCTTC. Its protein product is CASSRFTGTYGYTF.

The chain uses TRBV19 and TRBJ2-7, with 11 bases matching TRBD2. V was pared by 10 bases and J by 6 bases, with 5 bases of the junction left unmatched. The CDR3 is 12 amino acids. Germline CDR1 is LNHDA and CDR2 is SQIVND (reference sequence). In DNA form, the CDR3 reads TGTGCCACGGGACTAGCGGACTCCGAGCAGTACTTC. Translated, it gives CATGLADSEQYF. Complete variable domain (other parts from reference TRBV19 and TRBJ2-7): DGGITQSPKYLFRKEGQNVTLSCEQNLNHDAMYWYRQDPGQGLRLIYYSQIVNDFQKGDIAEGYSVSREKKESFPLTVTSAQKNPTAFYLCATGLADSEQYFGPGTRLTVT.

The sample holds one count of this clone. This chain joins TRBV5-1 and TRBJ2-7; weak D call: TRBD1 (6 bases). This CDR3 is 14 amino acids long. Germline V gene sequence: CDR1 SGHRS, CDR2 YFSETQ. V was pared by 0 bases and J by 2 bases, with 9 bases between. CDR3 bases: TGCGCCAGCAGCTTGGTCAACAGGGCCTACGAGCAGTACTTC. Its protein product is CASSLVNRAYEQYF.

This chain links TRBV19 with TRBJ1-5, with D uncertain. V lost 3 bases and J 1 base, leaving 10 bases between the germline ends. CDR1 and CDR2 from the germline V gene are LNHDA and SQIVND (reference sequence). CDR3 length: 15 amino acids. This chain's CDR3 is CASSIDWRSNQPQHF. The CDR3 nucleotides are TGTGCCAGTAGTATCGACTGGAGGAGCAATCAGCCCCAGCATTTT.

The chain links TRBV7-2 to TRBJ1-2, with unresolved D. The CDR3 loop spans 15 amino acids. CDR1 and CDR2 from the germline V gene are SGHTA and FQGNSA. Trimming left V 5 bases short and J 4 bases short, with 17 bases between. CDR3 amino acids: CASSQRTEITYGYTF. CDR3 coding DNA: TGTGCCAGCAGCCAAAGGACGGAGATTACCTATGGCTACACCTTC.

The rearrangement joins TRBV18 to TRBJ1-5; D remains ambiguous. The CDR3 is made up of 12 amino acids. Deletions cut 2 bases from V and 3 bases from J, with 2 bases between. The germline V gene encodes CDR1 KGHSH and CDR2 LQKENI. The CDR3 reads CASSPVNQPQHF. The DNA for the CDR3 is TGTGCCAGCTCACCAGTCAATCAGCCCCAGCATTTT.